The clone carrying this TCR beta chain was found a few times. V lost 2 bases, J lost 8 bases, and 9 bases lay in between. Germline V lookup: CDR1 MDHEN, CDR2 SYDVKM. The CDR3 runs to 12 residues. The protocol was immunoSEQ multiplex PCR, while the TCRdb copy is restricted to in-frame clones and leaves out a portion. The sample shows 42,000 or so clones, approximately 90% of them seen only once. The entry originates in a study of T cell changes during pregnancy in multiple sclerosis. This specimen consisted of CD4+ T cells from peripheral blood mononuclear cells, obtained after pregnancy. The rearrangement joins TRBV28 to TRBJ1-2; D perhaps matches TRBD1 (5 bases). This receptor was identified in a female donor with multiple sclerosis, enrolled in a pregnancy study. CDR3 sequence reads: CASSLGGGGYTF. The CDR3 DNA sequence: TGTGCCAGCAGTTTAGGGGGGGGAGGCTACACCTTC.